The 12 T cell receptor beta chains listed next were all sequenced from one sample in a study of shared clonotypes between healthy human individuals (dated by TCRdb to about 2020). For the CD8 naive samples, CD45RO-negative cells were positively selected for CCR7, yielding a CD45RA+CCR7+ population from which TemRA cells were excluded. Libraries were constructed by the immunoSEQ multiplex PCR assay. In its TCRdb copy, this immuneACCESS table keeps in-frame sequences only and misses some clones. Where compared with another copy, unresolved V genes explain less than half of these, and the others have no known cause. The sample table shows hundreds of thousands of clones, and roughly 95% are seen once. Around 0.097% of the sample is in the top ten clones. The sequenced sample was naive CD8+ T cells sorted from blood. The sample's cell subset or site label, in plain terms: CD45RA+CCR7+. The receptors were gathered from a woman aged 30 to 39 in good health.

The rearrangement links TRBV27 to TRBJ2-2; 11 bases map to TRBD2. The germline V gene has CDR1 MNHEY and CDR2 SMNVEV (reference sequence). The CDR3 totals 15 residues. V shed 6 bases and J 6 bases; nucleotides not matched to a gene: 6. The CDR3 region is CASRLGLAGPGELFF. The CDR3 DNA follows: TGTGCCAGCAGGCTAGGACTAGCGGGTCCCGGGGAGCTGTTTTTT.

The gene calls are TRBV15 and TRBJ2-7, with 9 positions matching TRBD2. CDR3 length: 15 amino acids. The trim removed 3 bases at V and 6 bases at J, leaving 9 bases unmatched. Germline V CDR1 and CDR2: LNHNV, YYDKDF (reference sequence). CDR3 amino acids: CATSSASGRLREQYF. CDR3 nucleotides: TGTGCCACCAGCAGCGCAAGCGGGAGGTTACGCGAGCAGTACTTC. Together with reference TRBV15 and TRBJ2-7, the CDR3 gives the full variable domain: DAMVIQNPRYQVTQFGKPVTLSCSQTLNHNVMYWYQQKSSQAPKLLFHYYDKDFNNEADTPDNFQSRRPNTSFCFLDIRSPGLGDTAMYLCATSSASGRLREQYFGPGTRLTVT.

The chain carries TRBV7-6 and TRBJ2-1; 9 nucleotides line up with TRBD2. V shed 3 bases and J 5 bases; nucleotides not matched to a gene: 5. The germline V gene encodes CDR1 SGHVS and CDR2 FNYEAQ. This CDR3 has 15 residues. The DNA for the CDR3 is TGTGCCAGCAGCTTTAGCGGGAGCTTAGACAATGAGCAGTTCTTC. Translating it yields CASSFSGSLDNEQFF.

CDR3 loop: CASSLVNSATFMNTEAFF. CDR3 coding DNA: TGTGCCAGCAGCTTAGTCAATTCGGCAACCTTTATGAACACTGAAGCTTTCTTT. The chain carries TRBV7-9 and TRBJ1-1, with D unresolved. Germline CDR1 reads SEHNR; CDR2 reads FQNEAQ (reference sequence). The germline V and J ends were trimmed by 1 base and 0 bases, with 18 bases remaining between them. CDR3 size: 18 residues.

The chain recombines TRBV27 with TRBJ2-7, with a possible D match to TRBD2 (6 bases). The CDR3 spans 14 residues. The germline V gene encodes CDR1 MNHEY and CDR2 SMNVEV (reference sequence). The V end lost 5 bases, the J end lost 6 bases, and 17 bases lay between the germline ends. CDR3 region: CASSPEEGLGEQYF. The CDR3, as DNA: TGTGCCAGCAGTCCCGAGGAGGGGTTAGGCGAGCAGTACTTC.

CDR3 protein: CASNPTPRPTGSTGELFF. The CDR3 DNA reads as TGTGCCAGCAACCCTACCCCCCGGCCCACCGGAAGCACCGGGGAGCTGTTTTTT. The gene calls are TRBV27 and TRBJ2-2; no definite D call. There are 18 residues in the CDR3. Per germline, CDR1 MNHEY and CDR2 SMNVEV (reference sequence). V gave up 7 bases and J gave up 4 bases, with 25 bases separating them.

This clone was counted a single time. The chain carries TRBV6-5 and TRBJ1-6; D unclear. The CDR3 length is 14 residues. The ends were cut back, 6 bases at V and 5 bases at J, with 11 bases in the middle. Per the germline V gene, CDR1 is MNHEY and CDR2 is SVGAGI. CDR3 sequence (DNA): TGTGCCAGCAGCCAGACACTTGATAATTCACCCCTCCACTTT. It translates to CASSQTLDNSPLHF.

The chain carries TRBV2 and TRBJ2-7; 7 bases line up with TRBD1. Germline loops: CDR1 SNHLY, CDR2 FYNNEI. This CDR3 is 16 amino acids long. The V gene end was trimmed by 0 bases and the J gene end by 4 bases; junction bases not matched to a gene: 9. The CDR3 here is CASSEAEAGGFYEQYF. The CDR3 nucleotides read TGTGCCAGCAGTGAAGCTGAGGCAGGGGGTTTTTACGAGCAGTACTTC.

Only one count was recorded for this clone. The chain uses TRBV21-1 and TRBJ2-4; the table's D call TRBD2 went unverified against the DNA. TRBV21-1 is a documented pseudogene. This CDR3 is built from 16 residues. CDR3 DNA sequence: TGTGCCAGCACCCAAATCCTGGGGGGGGCCAAAAACATTCAGTACTTC. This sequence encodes CASTQILGGAKNIQYF.

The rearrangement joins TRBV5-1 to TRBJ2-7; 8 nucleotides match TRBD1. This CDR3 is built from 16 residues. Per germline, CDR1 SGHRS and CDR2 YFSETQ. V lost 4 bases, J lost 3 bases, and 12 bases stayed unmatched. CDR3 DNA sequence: TGCGCCAGCAGCACCTCCCCGGGACAGGACTACTACGAGCAGTACTTC. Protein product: CASSTSPGQDYYEQYF. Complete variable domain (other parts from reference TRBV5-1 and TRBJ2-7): KAGVTQTPRYLIKTRGQQVTLSCSPISGHRSVSWYQQTPGQGLQFLFEYFSETQRNKGNFPGRFSGRQFSNSRSEMNVSTLELGDSALYLCASSTSPGQDYYEQYFGPGTRLTVT.

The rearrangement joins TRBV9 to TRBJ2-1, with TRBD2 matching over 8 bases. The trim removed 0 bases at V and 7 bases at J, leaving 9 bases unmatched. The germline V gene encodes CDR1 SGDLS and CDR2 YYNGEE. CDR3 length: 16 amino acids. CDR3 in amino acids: CASSVATREGRNEQFF. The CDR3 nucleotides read TGTGCCAGCAGCGTAGCTACTCGGGAGGGCCGGAATGAGCAGTTCTTC. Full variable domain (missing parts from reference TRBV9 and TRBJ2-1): DSGVTQTPKHLITATGQRVTLRCSPRSGDLSVYWYQQSLDQGLQFLIQYYNGEERAKGNILERFSAQQFPDLHSELNLSSLELGDSALYFCASSVATREGRNEQFFGPGTRLTVL.

CDR3 DNA: TGTGCCAGTAGTATGAGGGACAGAGCCTACGAGCAGTACTTC. Its protein product is CASSMRDRAYEQYF. The chain employs TRBV19 and TRBJ2-5; 7 bases fit TRBD1. The J call is doubtful: the DNA matches TRBJ2-7 better. CDR3 length equals 14 residues. Germline V lookup: CDR1 LNHDA, CDR2 SQIVND (reference sequence).